This T cell receptor beta chain was recovered during a study of control samples from healthy donors and cancer patients. Clones were sequenced by immunoSEQ multiplex PCR, and TCRdb holds only the in-frame ones, with some missing. The data contain about 190,000 clones, 85% to 95% of them singletons. Germline V lookup: CDR1 KGHSH, CDR2 LQKENI. The CDR3 loop spans 16 amino acids. The V segment lost 3 bases and the J segment 3 bases; nucleotides outside the gene matches: 8. The rearrangement uses TRBV18 and TRBJ1-1; 9 bases are a match to TRBD1. The sample comprised blood. The sequence derives from a man aged 18 to 30 in good health. In DNA form, the CDR3 reads TGTGCCAGCTCACCGACTCAGACAGGGGGGGACACTGAAGCTTTCTTT. It specifies CASSPTQTGGDTEAFF.